The 23 T cell receptor beta chains below all came from one sample that was sequenced in a study of OX40 agonist ivuxolimab in advanced cancers. Data came from immunoSEQ multiplex PCR; TCRdb stores just in-frame clones and leaves some out. The table records roughly 61,000 clones, 75% to 85% of them present only once. The source was CD4+ or CD8+ T cells sorted from blood, collected in a trial of the OX40 agonist ivuxolimab. Receptors were obtained from an adult with an advanced solid tumor such as melanoma, head and neck, liver or kidney cancer.

This sequence joins TRBV7-9 and TRBJ1-3; 7 nucleotides match TRBD1. Losses at the gene ends were 5 bases for V and 4 bases for J; bases not matched to a gene: 8. Germline CDR1 SEHNR, CDR2 FQNEAQ (reference sequence). CDR3 length equals 15 residues. The CDR3: CASSVQGVGGNTIYF. In nucleotides, the CDR3 is TGTGCCAGCAGCGTTCAGGGGGTTGGAGGAAACACCATATATTTT.

The genes are TRBV9 and TRBJ2-5; D could derive from TRBD1 or TRBD2 (5 bases each). The CDR3 is made up of 14 amino acids. Germline CDR1 reads SGDLS; CDR2 reads YYNGEE. Trimming removed 3 bases from V and 5 bases from J, with 14 bases in between. CDR3: CASSANWGLETQYF. The CDR3 nucleotides are TGTGCCAGCAGCGCCAACTGGGGGTTGGAGACCCAGTACTTC. The full variable domain, completed using reference TRBV9 and TRBJ2-5, is DSGVTQTPKHLITATGQRVTLRCSPRSGDLSVYWYQQSLDQGLQFLIQYYNGEERAKGNILERFSAQQFPDLHSELNLSSLELGDSALYFCASSANWGLETQYFGPGTRLLVL.

This clone occurred once. The V and J genes are TRBV5-1 and TRBJ2-5; 10 bases fit TRBD2. The CDR3 length is 17 residues. J gave up 1 base and V 4 bases, and 10 bases lay outside the gene matches. CDR1 and CDR2 (germline): SGHRS, YFSETQ. The CDR3 DNA reads TGCGCCAGCAGCCTCCATGGGGTAGCGGGGGGCCAAGAGACCCAGTACTTC. It is translated as CASSLHGVAGGQETQYF.

In its sample, this clone was seen a few times. The chain joins TRBV19 to TRBJ1-4, with no clear D. Germline V lookup: CDR1 LNHDA, CDR2 SQIVND (reference sequence). Trimming removed 4 bases at V and 0 bases at J, with 9 bases between. CDR3 length: 15 amino acids. CDR3 coding DNA: TGTGCCAGTAGTAGCAGGAGAACAACTAATGAAAAACTGTTTTTT. Translated: CASSSRRTTNEKLFF.

The chain recombines TRBV7-6 with TRBJ2-5; D ambiguous. The germline V gene encodes CDR1 SGHVS and CDR2 FNYEAQ. The germline V and J ends were trimmed by 3 bases and 5 bases, with 10 bases remaining between them. This CDR3 has 13 residues. The CDR3 sequence: CASSLTVWETQYF. In DNA, the CDR3 is TGTGCCAGCAGCTTGACGGTGTGGGAGACCCAGTACTTC.

J is TRBJ1-1 and V is TRBV11-2; D unclear. Trimming took 4 bases from V and 0 from J, leaving 15 bases between them. CDR1 and CDR2 (germline): SGHAT, FQNNGV. This CDR3 is 16 amino acids long. CDR3 DNA: TGTGCCAGCAGCTGGGTGGCCGCCTTAATGAACACTGAAGCTTTCTTT. This encodes CASSWVAALMNTEAFF. The variable domain in full, with the rest retrieved from reference TRBV11-2 and TRBJ1-1, is EAGVAQSPRYKIIEKRQSVAFWCNPISGHATLYWYQQILGQGPKLLIQFQNNGVVDDSQLPKDRFSAERLKGVDSTLKIQPAKLEDSAVYLCASSWVAALMNTEAFFGQGTRLTVV.

V gene TRBV6-5 combines with J gene TRBJ2-5, with 9 bases fitting TRBD2. Germline values: CDR1 MNHEY, CDR2 SVGAGI. The junction had 10 bases not matched to a gene; V was cut back by 5 bases and J by 9 bases. The CDR3 runs to 14 residues. The CDR3 reads CASSNVVAGEAQYF. CDR3 bases: TGTGCCAGCAGTAATGTGGTAGCGGGGGAAGCCCAGTACTTC.

The J gene is TRBJ2-3, the V gene TRBV15; 9 bases match TRBD1. CDR1 and CDR2 from the germline V gene are LNHNV and YYDKDF (reference sequence). J lost 0 bases, V lost 0 bases, and 10 bases had no gene match. The CDR3 length is 19 residues. For the CDR3, the DNA is TGTGCCACCAGCAGAGATACAGGGGGCGGTCACTCTAGCACAGATACGCAGTATTTT. Protein: CATSRDTGGGHSSTDTQYF.

The chain recombines TRBV7-3 with TRBJ2-3, with 9 nucleotides matching TRBD2. The germline V gene encodes CDR1 SGHTA and CDR2 FQGTGA. The V segment lost 6 bases and the J segment 7 bases; nucleotides outside the gene matches: 11. The CDR3 consists of 15 residues. CDR3 in amino acids: CASSKTTSGQNTQYF. CDR3 DNA sequence: TGTGCCAGCAGTAAAACGACTAGCGGCCAAAATACGCAGTATTTT.

This rearrangement joins TRBV5-5 to TRBJ2-2; tentative D call: TRBD1 (5 bases). Germline V gene sequence: CDR1 SGHKS, CDR2 YYEKEE (reference sequence). Trimming removed 5 bases at V and 6 bases at J, with 17 bases between. The CDR3 spans 15 residues. The chain's CDR3 is CASRPLPVRAGELFF. DNA for the CDR3: TGTGCCAGCAGACCTCTCCCGGTCAGGGCCGGGGAGCTGTTTTTT.

This chain links TRBV14 with TRBJ1-3, with D unresolved. There are 13 residues in the CDR3. The germline V and J ends were trimmed by 4 bases and 4 bases, with 8 bases remaining between them. CDR1 SGHDN and CDR2 FVKESK come from the germline V gene. In nucleotides, the CDR3 is TGTGCCAGCAGCCCAACTCAAGGAAACACCATATATTTT. Residues: CASSPTQGNTIYF.

This clone was detected only once. The CDR3 loop is CASGRGPYEQYF. CDR3 bases: TGTGCCAGCGGTAGGGGCCCCTACGAGCAGTACTTC. The chain combines TRBV6-5 with TRBJ2-7, with D perhaps TRBD1 (5 bases). V was pared by 8 bases and J by 2 bases, with 10 bases between. The CDR3 extends over 12 amino acids. Germline CDR1 reads MNHEY; CDR2 reads SVGAGI.

The chain has TRBV6-6 and TRBJ2-7; 11 nucleotides match TRBD2. The CDR3 runs 15 residues. Germline CDR1 and CDR2: MNHNY and SVGAGI (reference sequence). V lost 6 bases, J lost 6 bases, and 10 bases stayed unmatched. CDR3 in DNA: TGTGCCAGCAGGAAGACTAGCGGGGTTCAGGGCGAGCAGTACTTC. Its translation: CASRKTSGVQGEQYF.

The J gene is TRBJ2-7, the V gene TRBV2, with 9 bases matching TRBD2. From germline, CDR1 is SNHLY and CDR2 FYNNEI. CDR3 length equals 15 residues. The J segment lost 3 bases and the V segment lost 3 bases, leaving 6 bases of the junction unmatched. The CDR3 DNA is TGTGCCAGCAGTGAGCAGACTAGCGGTTACTACGAGCAGTACTTC. Translating it yields CASSEQTSGYYEQYF.

This clone has a handful of counts. The genes are TRBV27 and TRBJ1-2, with 9 positions matching TRBD1. V shed 5 bases, J shed 6 bases, and the junction held 10 bases outside the gene matches. This CDR3 comprises 15 residues. Germline values: CDR1 MNHEY, CDR2 SMNVEV (reference sequence). CDR3 residues: CASSRIGGQGNGYTF. In nucleotides, the CDR3 is TGTGCCAGCAGTAGAATAGGGGGACAGGGCAATGGCTACACCTTC.

This clone was seen a few times. The rearrangement links TRBV2 to TRBJ2-7; D may be TRBD2 (6 bases). Trimming left V 8 bases short and J 4 bases short, with 15 bases between. The CDR3 totals 13 residues. The germline gives CDR1 SNHLY, CDR2 FYNNEI. In DNA form, the CDR3 reads TGTGCCAGCGGCGGGGTTTTCCGATACGAGCAGTACTTC. Translation: CASGGVFRYEQYF.

This CDR3 reads CASSVLDRAAYGYTF. CDR3 DNA: TGTGCCAGCAGCGTGTTGGACAGGGCGGCCTATGGCTACACCTTC. This chain joins TRBV9 and TRBJ1-2, with 8 bases aligning to TRBD1. This CDR3 has 15 residues. V dropped 2 bases and J dropped 4; count of bases not matched to a gene: 7. Per germline, CDR1 SGDLS and CDR2 YYNGEE.

The table lists this clone with a few counts. CDR3 in amino acids: CASSQEGGHSGELFF. DNA of the CDR3: TGTGCCAGCAGCCAAGAAGGTGGACACTCCGGGGAGCTGTTTTTT. The chain joins TRBV4-2 to TRBJ2-2, with TRBD1 as a possible D gene (5 bases). V lost 0 bases to trimming and J lost 6 bases, with 11 bases between them. This CDR3 is 15 amino acids long. The germline V gene has CDR1 LGHNA and CDR2 YNFKEQ.

The V call is TRBV6-5, the J call TRBJ2-3; 7 bases are a match to TRBD2. Germline values: CDR1 MNHEY, CDR2 SVGAGI. Trimming took 6 bases from V and 10 from J; bases not matched to a gene: 4. The CDR3 totals 11 residues. CDR3 bases: TGTGCCAGCAGGGGGACTATGGCGCAGTATTTT. It is translated as CASRGTMAQYF.

This sequence joins TRBV14 and TRBJ2-3, with 7 bases that match TRBD2. CDR1 is SGHDN and CDR2 is FVKESK in the germline V gene. This CDR3 has 16 residues. After removal of 2 bases from V and 8 bases from J, the junction contained 13 bases not matched to a gene. The chain's CDR3 is CASSQPPTAGFSTQYF. The CDR3 DNA reads as TGTGCCAGCAGCCAACCGCCGACAGCGGGGTTTAGTACGCAGTATTTT.

V gene TRBV6-1 combines with J gene TRBJ1-1, with D unclear. This CDR3 is 14 amino acids long. Trimming shortened V by 6 bases and J by 0 bases, and 11 bases separated the two germline ends. Germline V gene sequence: CDR1 MNHNS, CDR2 SASEGT. The CDR3 bases are TGTGCCAGCAGGAAAGCAGACTTGAACACTGAAGCTTTCTTT. Translating it yields CASRKADLNTEAFF.

The chain employs TRBV19 and TRBJ2-7, with D perhaps matching TRBD1 (6 bases). The CDR3 length is 18 residues. Trimming shortened V by 5 bases and J by 2 bases, and 25 bases separated the two germline ends. Germline values: CDR1 LNHDA, CDR2 SQIVND (reference sequence). CDR3 in amino acids: CASSPRGDAPEGAYEQYF. For the CDR3, the DNA is TGTGCCAGTAGTCCCCGTGGAGACGCCCCCGAGGGGGCCTACGAGCAGTACTTC.

The gene calls are TRBV5-1 and TRBJ1-6; D possibly corresponds to TRBD1 (6 bases). V shed 0 bases and J shed 10 bases, with 11 bases lying between them. Germline lookup yields CDR1 SGHRS and CDR2 YFSETQ. This CDR3 comprises 14 residues. CDR3 nucleotides: TGCGCCAGCAGCTTGGACAAGGGGGGATCACCCCTCCACTTT. It is translated as CASSLDKGGSPLHF.